This paragraph reports one TCR beta chain. Among Cohort 3 donors, those recovered had two negative PCRs, clearance, or symptom resolution. CDR3 length: 18 amino acids. With 5 bases removed from V and 1 base from J, the gap between germline ends came to 22 bases. Germline V CDR1 and CDR2: MDHEN, SYDVKM. Sequencing used immunoSEQ multiplex PCR; TCRdb keeps in-frame clones, though not all of them. The repertoire holds hundreds of thousands of clones, with 70% to 90% as singletons. The sample comes from a study of blood T cell repertoires in COVID-19. Sequencing was done on a sample of PBMCs or T cells enriched from blood (not recorded which). The genes are TRBV28 and TRBJ2-3, with D possibly matching TRBD1 (6 bases). This TCR was recovered from a woman between 45 and 65 years old who had recovered from COVID-19. CDR3 amino acids: CASSPRDKRRMRTDTQYF. In DNA, the CDR3 is TGTGCCAGCAGTCCCCGGGACAAACGGAGAATGCGCACAGATACGCAGTATTTT.